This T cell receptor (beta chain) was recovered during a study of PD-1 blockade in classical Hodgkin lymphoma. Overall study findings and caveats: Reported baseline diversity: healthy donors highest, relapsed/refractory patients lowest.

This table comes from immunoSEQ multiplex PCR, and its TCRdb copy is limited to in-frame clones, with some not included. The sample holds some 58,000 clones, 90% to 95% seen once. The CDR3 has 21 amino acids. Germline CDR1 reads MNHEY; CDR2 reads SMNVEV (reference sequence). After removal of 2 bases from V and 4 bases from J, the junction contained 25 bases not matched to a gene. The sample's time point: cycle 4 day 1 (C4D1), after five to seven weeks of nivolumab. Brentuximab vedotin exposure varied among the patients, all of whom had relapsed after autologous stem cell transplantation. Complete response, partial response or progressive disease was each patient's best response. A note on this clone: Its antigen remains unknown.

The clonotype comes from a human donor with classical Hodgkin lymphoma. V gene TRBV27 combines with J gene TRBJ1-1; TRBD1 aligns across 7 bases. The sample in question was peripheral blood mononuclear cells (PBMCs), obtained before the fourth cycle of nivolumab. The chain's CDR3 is CASSLRPTGRVLGLFFTEAFF. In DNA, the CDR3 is TGTGCCAGCAGTTTACGCCCGACAGGGAGGGTTTTGGGTCTATTCTTCACTGAAGCTTTCTTT.